The 14 T cell receptor beta chains below all came from one sample that was sequenced in a study of blood T cell repertoires in COVID-19. Clones were read by immunoSEQ multiplex PCR, and TCRdb kept only the in-frame ones, dropping some. The sample holds under 300,000 clones; roughly nine tenths are singletons and the top ten take 0.85% to 1%. The specimen was peripheral blood. These receptors all come from a woman between 35 and 50 years old who had recovered from COVID-19.

The rearrangement links TRBV19 to TRBJ1-2; D may be TRBD1 (5 bases). This CDR3 spans 12 amino acids. The V end was cut by 5 bases, the J end by 5 bases, with 9 bases between. Germline CDR1 LNHDA, CDR2 SQIVND (reference sequence). The CDR3 DNA sequence: TGTGCCAGTAGTGCGGACACGTATGGCTACACCTTC. It is translated as CASSADTYGYTF.

The chain joins TRBV28 to TRBJ2-5, with 15 positions matching TRBD2. The CDR3 consists of 18 residues. The germline gives CDR1 MDHEN, CDR2 SYDVKM. The ends lost 5 bases at V and 5 bases at J; junction bases unmatched: 12. The CDR3 loop reads CASSLDRTSGRAGETQYF. CDR3 nucleotide sequence: TGTGCCAGCAGTCTTGACAGGACTAGCGGGAGGGCCGGGGAGACCCAGTACTTC.

The chain is built from TRBV28 and TRBJ1-2; TRBD1 is a possible D gene (6 bases). CDR3 length: 13 residues. With 7 bases removed from V and 5 bases from J, the gap between germline ends came to 14 bases. The germline CDR1 and CDR2 sequences are MDHEN and SYDVKM. CDR3 DNA: TGTGCCAGCACCGTAGGGGGGGAGTATGGCTACACCTTC. It is translated as CASTVGGEYGYTF.

This chain links TRBV27 with TRBJ1-6; maybe TRBD1 (6 bases). The length of the CDR3 is 17 residues. Germline-derived CDR1 and CDR2 are MNHEY and SMNVEV (reference sequence). V lost 0 bases, J lost 6 bases, and 15 bases lay in between. CDR3 DNA: TGTGCCAGCAGTTTATCATTCGTCCAGGGGCTTAATTCACCCCTCCACTTT. Translation: CASSLSFVQGLNSPLHF.

The chain employs TRBV5-1 and TRBJ2-2; 13 bases match TRBD2. The V gene's germline CDR1 is SGHRS and CDR2 YFSETQ. The CDR3 loop spans 16 amino acids. V was pared by 3 bases and J by 4 bases, with 3 bases of the junction left unmatched. Written as DNA, the CDR3 is TGCGCCAGCAGCTCCGGACTAGCGGGAGCCACCGGGGAGCTGTTTTTT. Protein sequence: CASSSGLAGATGELFF.

The chain couples TRBV30 to TRBJ2-5; D is unresolved. With 2 bases removed from V and 1 base from J, the gap between germline ends came to 5 bases. The CDR3 is 12 residues long. Germline CDR1 reads GTSNPN; CDR2 reads SVGIG (reference sequence). CDR3 nucleotides: TGTGCCTGGAGTTTCAGCCAAGAGACCCAGTACTTC. This translates into CAWSFSQETQYF.

The CDR3 DNA sequence: TGTGCCAGCAGCTTCCTCGGGGGACGGAACACTGAAGCTTTCTTT. Protein product: CASSFLGGRNTEAFF. The gene calls are TRBV7-2 and TRBJ1-1; perhaps TRBD1 as D (5 bases). The CDR3 runs 15 residues. The V end lost 3 bases, the J end lost 1 base, and 12 bases lay between the germline ends. In germline, CDR1 is SGHTA, CDR2 FQGNSA.

The chain is built from TRBV11-3 and TRBJ1-2, with 8 bases that match TRBD1. The germline CDR1 and CDR2 sequences are SGHNT and YENEEA. This CDR3 region has 17 residues. The V segment lost 5 bases and the J segment 3 bases; nucleotides outside the gene matches: 14. CDR3 DNA: TGTGCCAGCAGCCCTCCCCCCATAGACAGGGGTGACTATGGCTACACCTTC. This codes for CASSPPPIDRGDYGYTF.

This rearrangement joins TRBV4-1 to TRBJ1-2, with D tentatively TRBD1 (6 bases). The CDR3 loop spans 16 amino acids. Germline V gene sequence: CDR1 MGHRA, CDR2 YSYEKL. V was pared by 2 bases and J by 5 bases, with 18 bases between. CDR3 in amino acids: CASSQPGTRELYGYTF. Here the CDR3 DNA reads TGCGCCAGCAGCCAACCCGGGACACGAGAACTGTATGGCTACACCTTC.

The chain carries TRBV7-9 and TRBJ2-2; the match to TRBD1 covers 9 bases. CDR1 SEHNR and CDR2 FQNEAQ come from the germline V gene (reference sequence). The CDR3 has 17 residues. V was clipped by 5 bases and J by 3 bases; unmatched bases: 10. CDR3 region: CASSHIRQGGHTGELFF. CDR3 sequence (DNA): TGTGCCAGCAGCCACATTCGACAGGGGGGACACACCGGGGAGCTGTTTTTT. The variable domain in full, completed from reference TRBV7-9 and TRBJ2-2, reads DTGVSQNPRHKITKRGQNVTFRCDPISEHNRLYWYRQTLGQGPEFLTYFQNEAQLEKSRLLSDRFSAERPKGSFSTLEIQRTEQGDSAMYLCASSHIRQGGHTGELFFGEGSRLTVL.

The count of this clone is one. A read error may produce the germline difference seen at one junction end. The chain combines TRBV19 with TRBJ2-7, with D tentatively TRBD2 (6 bases). This CDR3 contains 15 residues. CDR1 is LNHDA, CDR2 SQIVND, per germline (reference sequence). CDR3 region: CASSIEGGASSEQYF. CDR3 DNA: TGTGCCAGTAGTATAGAGGGCGGGGCGTCCTCCGAGCAGTACTTC.

The CDR3 coding sequence is TGTGCCAGCAGCCAAGAGGGGTGGGAGGGCTACAATGAGCAGTTCTTC. Residues: CASSQEGWEGYNEQFF. V and J are TRBV3-1 (or the pseudogene TRBV3-2) and TRBJ2-1, with TRBD2 matching over 7 bases. The CDR3 is 16 amino acids. Germline CDR1 is LGHDT and CDR2 is YNNKEL (reference sequence). J gave up 3 bases and V 0 bases, and 5 bases lay outside the gene matches.

CDR3 DNA: TGTGCCAGCAGTGGGGGACAGGGCAATCAGCCCCAGCATTTT. This gives the protein CASSGGQGNQPQHF. The gene calls are TRBV2 and TRBJ1-5; 8 bases fit TRBD1. Germline assignment: CDR1 SNHLY and CDR2 FYNNEI. This CDR3 is built from 14 residues. V shed 4 bases, J shed 2 bases, and the junction held 1 base outside the gene matches.

This chain connects TRBV7-3 to TRBJ2-2, with TRBD2 as a possible D gene (5 bases). V lost 2 bases and J 3 bases, leaving 22 bases between the germline ends. This CDR3 has 19 residues. CDR1 and CDR2 (germline): SGHTA, FQGTGA. This chain's CDR3 is CASSLYPPNSEGYTGELFF. CDR3 coding DNA: TGTGCCAGCAGCTTATATCCGCCTAATAGCGAGGGATACACCGGGGAGCTGTTTTTT. The whole variable domain, filled in from reference TRBV7-3 and TRBJ2-2, reads GAGVSQTPSNKVTEKGKYVELRCDPISGHTALYWYRQSLGQGPEFLIYFQGTGAADDSGLPNDRFFAVRPEGSVSTLKIQRTERGDSAVYLCASSLYPPNSEGYTGELFFGEGSRLTVL.